This TCR beta chain was sequenced in a study of PD-L1 blockade in urothelial cancer. At the level of the study: Analysis of blood occurred 3 weeks (second dose) and 6 weeks after treatment start. There were a median of about 150,000 T cells in blood samples.

Spiked synthetic TCR analogs estimated absolute template abundance per PCR. Sequenced by immunoSEQ multiplex PCR; TCRdb stores in-frame clones only, minus some. Of some 100,000 clones in the sample, about 90% were seen once. General study points: Stronger expansion of tumor-associated clones in blood at 3 weeks distinguished durable-benefit patients.

This clone appeared a few times. Antigen: not known. The sequencing here drew on PBMCs, taken around atezolizumab (anti-PD-L1) treatment. This receptor was identified in a woman older than 75 with urothelial cancer.

CDR3 DNA: TGTGCCAGCAGCCCCGGACTAGCGGGAGGTCGAAATGAGCAGTTCTTC. This gives the protein CASSPGLAGGRNEQFF. The V and J genes are TRBV27 and TRBJ2-1; 14 bases agree with TRBD2. The CDR3 runs 16 residues. V was pared by 6 bases and J by 7 bases, with 8 bases of the junction left unmatched. Germline V lookup: CDR1 MNHEY, CDR2 SMNVEV (reference sequence).